The text below deals with one T cell receptor (beta chain). PCR amplification relied on 60 Vbeta primers (plus 13 Jbeta primers). Profiled with immunoSEQ multiplex PCR; TCRdb holds only in-frame clones, not every one. The data contain 50,000 to 60,000 clones, 65% to 85% of them singletons. This record belongs to a study of cytomegalovirus exposure and HLA in healthy donors. Per the germline V gene, CDR1 is MDHEN and CDR2 is SYDVKM. V lost 6 bases and J 2 bases, leaving 11 bases between the germline ends. The CDR3 is 13 amino acids. The J gene is TRBJ2-7, the V gene TRBV28, with D maybe TRBD2 (6 bases). The sequencing input was PBMCs. The clonotype originates from a man between 18 and 35 years old in good health and CMV-seronegative. CDR3 sequence reads: CASRDSGPYEQYF. DNA for the CDR3: TGTGCCAGCAGGGATAGCGGTCCCTACGAGCAGTACTTC.